One sample yielded the 32 T cell receptor beta chains listed below, sequenced in a study of identical twins. TCRdb redid the calling of the 5' RACE reads with MiXCR, one entry per CDR3 protein. Of roughly 250,000 distinct CDR3 sequences listed, about 7% are singletons. These records were also assigned to another study, of yellow fever vaccine responses in identical twins.

The sample comprised memory (CD45RO+) T cells sorted from blood. The receptors here all came from a woman between 18 and 29 years old in good health.

The genes are TRBV11-2 and TRBJ2-1, with 15 positions matching TRBD2. V lost 2 bases to trimming and J lost 2 bases; unmatched junction nucleotides: 7. This CDR3 comprises 19 residues. CDR1 is SGHAT and CDR2 is FQNNGV in the germline V gene. The CDR3 nucleotides are TGTGCCAGCAGCTTAAAAGGGACTAGCGGGGGGAGAGCCTACAATGAGCAGTTCTTC. Translated, it gives CASSLKGTSGGRAYNEQFF.

V and J are TRBV3-1 and TRBJ2-7; D not certain. V lost 3 bases, J lost 2 bases, and 8 bases lay in between. The CDR3 has 13 amino acids. Looked up from germline, CDR1 is LGHDT and CDR2 is YNNKEL (reference sequence). DNA for the CDR3: TGTGCCAGCAGCCAGAGCTGGGCCTACGAGCAGTACTTC. Encoded protein: CASSQSWAYEQYF.

This chain joins TRBV10-3 and TRBJ2-1, with D hard to call. V dropped 4 bases and J dropped 8 bases, with 9 bases sitting between them. The CDR3 consists of 12 residues. Germline loops: CDR1 ENHRY, CDR2 SYGVKD. CDR3 bases: TGTGCCATCAGTGGCGTCGCCGATGAGCAGTTCTTC. Translating it yields CAISGVADEQFF.

The chain combines TRBV7-9 with TRBJ2-1; D gene unclear. Trimming stripped 3 bases from V and 8 bases from J, with 2 bases between. There are 10 residues in the CDR3. Germline loops: CDR1 SEHNR, CDR2 FQNEAQ (reference sequence). The CDR3 DNA is TGTGCCAGCAGCTTGGATGAGCAGTTCTTC. Its protein product is CASSLDEQFF. Together with reference TRBV7-9 and TRBJ2-1, the CDR3 gives the full variable domain: DTGVSQNPRHKITKRGQNVTFRCDPISEHNRLYWYRQTLGQGPEFLTYFQNEAQLEKSRLLSDRFSAERPKGSFSTLEIQRTEQGDSAMYLCASSLDEQFFGPGTRLTVL.

This clonotype was detected many times. The genes are TRBV28 and TRBJ1-2, with 7 bases identical to TRBD1. The CDR3 runs to 13 residues. The trim removed 2 bases at V and 3 bases at J, leaving 0 bases unmatched. Per germline, CDR1 MDHEN and CDR2 SYDVKM. DNA for the CDR3: TGTGCCAGCAGTTTAGGGACAGACTATGGCTACACCTTC. Translation: CASSLGTDYGYTF.

This clonotype has a count of ten or more. This chain joins TRBV3-1 and TRBJ1-6; 8 bases are a match to TRBD1. J gave up 10 bases and V 2 bases, and 13 bases lay outside the gene matches. Germline loops: CDR1 LGHDT, CDR2 YNNKEL (reference sequence). The CDR3 runs to 17 residues. The CDR3 sequence: CASSQRFQGARSSPLHF. The CDR3 region has the DNA TGTGCCAGCAGCCAAAGATTTCAGGGGGCCCGGAGCTCACCCCTCCACTTT.

The table lists this clonotype with many counts. The chain combines TRBV3-1 with TRBJ1-1, with D possibly TRBD1 on 5 matching bases. The CDR3 length is 16 residues. Trimming took 4 bases from V and 0 from J, leaving 15 bases between them. Germline-derived CDR1 and CDR2 are LGHDT and YNNKEL (reference sequence). In DNA form, the CDR3 reads TGTGCCAGCAGCCCCAGGGCAGGGAACTTGAACACTGAAGCTTTCTTT. It is translated as CASSPRAGNLNTEAFF.

The chain combines TRBV10-3 with TRBJ2-2; 12 positions agree with TRBD2. The CDR3 has 19 amino acids. CDR1 is ENHRY and CDR2 is SYGVKD in the germline V gene. J gave up 0 bases and V 8 bases, and 13 bases lay outside the gene matches. For the CDR3, the DNA is TGTGCCATCTGTTTTGTCATCGGACTAGCGGGAACGAACACCGGGGAGCTGTTTTTT. Residues: CAICFVIGLAGTNTGELFF.

A few counts support this clonotype. The V gene is TRBV7-9, the J gene TRBJ2-2; D not certain. Trimming removed 1 base at V and 6 bases at J, with 9 bases between. The V gene's germline CDR1 is SEHNR and CDR2 FQNEAQ (reference sequence). There are 14 residues in the CDR3. The CDR3 coding sequence is TGTGCCAGCAGCTTAGGGGGTACGGCCGGGGAGCTGTTTTTT. Encoded protein: CASSLGGTAGELFF. The full variable domain, with the rest looked up from reference TRBV7-9 and TRBJ2-2, is DTGVSQNPRHKITKRGQNVTFRCDPISEHNRLYWYRQTLGQGPEFLTYFQNEAQLEKSRLLSDRFSAERPKGSFSTLEIQRTEQGDSAMYLCASSLGGTAGELFFGEGSRLTVL.

This clonotype was counted ten times or more. V usage is TRBV11-2 and J usage is TRBJ2-5; no clear D. The germline gives CDR1 SGHAT, CDR2 FQNNGV. V gave up 0 bases and J gave up 4 bases, with 6 bases separating them. This CDR3 contains 13 residues. The CDR3 sequence: CASSLETRETQYF. The CDR3 nucleotides read TGTGCCAGCAGCTTAGAGACAAGAGAGACCCAGTACTTC.

This clonotype was counted ten times or more. The junction departs from the called germline gene at one end, perhaps through a read error. V usage is TRBV3-1 and J usage is TRBJ2-7; possibly TRBD1 or TRBD2 for D (5 bases each). Germline V gene lookup returns CDR1 LGHDT and CDR2 YNNKEL (reference sequence). The CDR3 covers 11 residues. CDR3 sequence reads: CASSQEGRPAF. The CDR3 nucleotides are TGTGCCAGCAGCCAAGAGGGACGTCCGGCCTTC.

The chain combines TRBV18 with TRBJ1-5; possibly TRBD1 for D (5 bases). Trimming removed 4 bases from V and 5 bases from J, with 15 bases in between. The germline V gene encodes CDR1 KGHSH and CDR2 LQKENI. This CDR3 spans 15 amino acids. The CDR3 sequence is CASSLGDSLYQPQHF. The CDR3 DNA follows: TGTGCCAGCTCACTGGGCGACAGTCTGTATCAGCCCCAGCATTTT.

This clonotype was counted at least ten times. This rearrangement joins TRBV10-3 to TRBJ1-1, with TRBD1 matching 8 bases. Germline assignment: CDR1 ENHRY and CDR2 SYGVKD. This CDR3 is 14 amino acids long. The junction had 7 bases not matched to a gene; V was cut back by 10 bases and J by 0 bases. The CDR3 sequence is CATMGQAMNTEAFF. As DNA, the CDR3 is TGTGCCACCATGGGACAGGCTATGAACACTGAAGCTTTCTTT.

This rearrangement joins TRBV28 to TRBJ2-2; D gene uncertain. The V gene lost 7 bases and the J gene lost 1 base, with 10 bases spanning the gap. Germline CDR1 and CDR2: MDHEN and SYDVKM. The CDR3 consists of 14 residues. The chain's CDR3 is CASMPPGNTGELFF. CDR3 nucleotides: TGTGCCAGCATGCCTCCCGGGAACACCGGGGAGCTGTTTTTT. The variable domain in full, completed from reference TRBV28 and TRBJ2-2, reads DVKVTQSSRYLVKRTGEKVFLECVQDMDHENMFWYRQDPGLGLRLIYFSYDVKMKEKGDIPEGYSVSREKKERFSLILESASTNQTSMYLCASMPPGNTGELFFGEGSRLTVL.

This chain links TRBV20-1 with TRBJ2-3; 7 nucleotides line up with TRBD2. The CDR3 contains 13 residues. The V segment lost 6 bases and the J segment 7 bases; nucleotides outside the gene matches: 10. Germline CDR1 reads DFQATT; CDR2 reads SNEGSKA (reference sequence). DNA of the CDR3: TGCAGTGCCCTAGCCCCAGCGGGAAATACGCAGTATTTT. It encodes CSALAPAGNTQYF.

At least ten counts were recorded for this clonotype. V and J are TRBV12-3 or TRBV12-4 and TRBJ2-2; D is undetermined. The germline V and J ends were trimmed by 6 bases and 1 base, with 12 bases remaining between them. This CDR3 region has 15 residues. The CDR3, as DNA: TGTGCCAGCAGCCCTCAATGGAGGAACACCGGGGAGCTGTTTTTT. Protein product: CASSPQWRNTGELFF.

In this sample, this clonotype turned up many times. V and J are TRBV24-1 and TRBJ2-3; no firm D call. The ends were cut back, 4 bases at V and 2 bases at J, with 12 bases in the middle. Germline loops: CDR1 KGHDR, CDR2 SFDVKD. The CDR3 runs 15 residues. CDR3 in DNA: TGTGCCACCAGTGAAGGTCTCCTTTACACAGATACGCAGTATTTT. This gives the protein CATSEGLLYTDTQYF.

This clonotype was seen many times. This chain connects TRBV29-1 to TRBJ1-2; a possible D gene is TRBD1 (5 bases). V lost 3 bases and J lost 4, with 15 bases in between. In germline, CDR1 is SQVTM, CDR2 ANQGSEA. The CDR3 runs 14 residues. The CDR3 loop reads CSVEVGRAPYGYTF. CDR3 DNA: TGCAGCGTTGAGGTCGGCAGGGCTCCCTATGGCTACACCTTC.

In this sample, this clonotype turned up many times. The CDR3 region has the DNA TGCAGTGCCCGCCGGGACAGGGAATGGGGTGAAGCTTTCTTT. As protein: CSARRDREWGEAFF. This chain uses TRBV20-1 with TRBJ1-1; 9 nucleotides align to TRBD1. This CDR3 region has 14 residues. V was pared by 6 bases and J by 7 bases, with 12 bases of the junction left unmatched. Germline-derived CDR1 and CDR2 are DFQATT and SNEGSKA (reference sequence).

This clonotype was picked up many times. The V gene is TRBV20-1, the J gene TRBJ2-7; D tentatively reads TRBD1 or TRBD2 (5 bases each). CDR3 length: 13 residues. Trimming stripped 3 bases from V and 2 bases from J, with 11 bases between. Germline V lookup: CDR1 DFQATT, CDR2 SNEGSKA (reference sequence). The CDR3 coding sequence is TGCAGTGCTAGTCCGGGACCCACCTACGAGCAGTACTTC. Translation: CSASPGPTYEQYF.

This clonotype was recorded many times. This chain links TRBV3-1 with TRBJ2-7, with 7 bases lining up with TRBD1. Trimming cost V 4 bases and J 4 bases; bases outside gene matches: 7. CDR3 length equals 14 residues. CDR1 and CDR2 (germline): LGHDT, YNNKEL (reference sequence). The CDR3 nucleotides read TGTGCCAGCAGCCCCCGAGACAGGGAGTACGAGCAGTACTTC. Translated, it gives CASSPRDREYEQYF.

This clonotype was found many times. The gene calls are TRBV4-2 and TRBJ2-5, with unresolved D. The CDR3 extends over 16 amino acids. Germline-derived CDR1 and CDR2 are LGHNA and YNFKEQ. Trimming pared 1 base from V and 2 bases from J, leaving 14 bases between. The CDR3 nucleotides read TGTGCCAGCAGCCAAGTTTTGGGCCAGAATCAAGAGACCCAGTACTTC. It specifies CASSQVLGQNQETQYF.

This sequence joins TRBV5-1 and TRBJ2-7, with D possibly matching TRBD2 (7 bases). V lost 2 bases, J lost 7 bases, and 28 bases lay in between. CDR3 length: 18 residues. Germline V CDR1 and CDR2: SGHRS, YFSETQ. The CDR3 loop is CASSFQPSGGPVRWEQYV. Written as DNA, the CDR3 is TGCGCCAGCAGCTTCCAACCCTCGGGGGGCCCTGTTCGATGGGAGCAGTACGTC.

CDR3: CSASGLGIYEQYF. In DNA form, the CDR3 reads TGCAGTGCTAGTGGATTAGGTATCTACGAGCAGTACTTC. This chain connects TRBV20-1 to TRBJ2-7; D gene ambiguous. CDR1 is DFQATT, CDR2 SNEGSKA, per germline (reference sequence). With 3 bases removed from V and 3 bases from J, the gap between germline ends came to 12 bases. There are 13 residues in the CDR3.

The J gene is TRBJ2-5, the V gene TRBV7-8, with D perhaps matching TRBD2 (7 bases). V was pared by 5 bases and J by 12 bases, with 16 bases between. The CDR3 runs to 12 residues. CDR1 is SGHVS, CDR2 FQNEAQ, per germline. The CDR3 is CASSRAGALKYF. The CDR3 DNA sequence: TGTGCCAGCAGCCGGGCGGGGGCGTTGAAGTACTTC.

This clonotype came up a few times. Mismatch with germline at one junction end may stem from a read error. The V gene is TRBV2, the J gene TRBJ2-7, with TRBD1 matching over 9 bases. The V gene's germline CDR1 is SNHLY and CDR2 FYNNEI. The CDR3 has 13 amino acids. The CDR3 bases are TGTGCCAGCTGTGACAGGGGGTCCTACGAGCAGTACTTC. Translation: CASCDRGSYEQYF.

This clonotype was picked up many times. The rearrangement links TRBV12-3 or TRBV12-4 to TRBJ2-7; 15 bases line up with TRBD2. The J segment lost 6 bases and the V segment lost 2 bases, leaving 2 bases of the junction unmatched. The CDR3 runs to 15 residues. The CDR3 reads CASSLRTSGRGEQYF. CDR3 DNA: TGTGCCAGCAGTTTAAGGACTAGCGGGAGGGGCGAGCAGTACTTC.

The V gene is TRBV5-1, the J gene TRBJ2-2; D not resolved. CDR3 length: 12 residues. V was cut by 5 bases and J by 1 base, with 3 bases left in between. The germline V gene encodes CDR1 SGHRS and CDR2 YFSETQ. The CDR3 sequence is CASRQNTGELFF. As DNA, the CDR3 is TGCGCCAGCAGGCAGAACACCGGGGAGCTGTTTTTT.

In this sample, this clonotype turned up a few times. This sequence joins TRBV29-1 and TRBJ2-5; 8 bases map to TRBD2. CDR3 length equals 15 residues. The J segment lost 5 bases and the V segment lost 7 bases, leaving 15 bases of the junction unmatched. Germline CDR1 and CDR2: SQVTM and ANQGSEA. This chain's CDR3 is CSGGVSGGVAETQYF. The CDR3 DNA follows: TGCAGCGGTGGAGTTTCGGGGGGGGTGGCGGAGACCCAGTACTTC.

The rearrangement joins TRBV6-4 to TRBJ2-3, with 12 positions matching TRBD1. CDR1 and CDR2 (germline): MRHNA, SNTAGT. V lost 3 bases, J lost 4 bases, and 2 bases stayed unmatched. This CDR3 has 15 residues. CDR3 coding DNA: TGTGCCAGCAGTGAAGGGACAGGGGGCCCAGATACGCAGTATTTT. It yields the protein CASSEGTGGPDTQYF.

The V gene is TRBV29-1, the J gene TRBJ2-5; D is unresolved. V gave up 4 bases and J gave up 5 bases, with 14 bases separating them. The CDR3 has 13 amino acids. Germline V gene sequence: CDR1 SQVTM, CDR2 ANQGSEA. CDR3: CSVGFGVGETQYF. As DNA, the CDR3 is TGCAGCGTTGGGTTTGGTGTCGGCGAGACCCAGTACTTC.

This clonotype was observed a few times. The chain couples TRBV24-1 to TRBJ1-5; the D gene is possibly TRBD1 (5 bases). Germline CDR1 and CDR2: KGHDR and SFDVKD. The CDR3 totals 13 residues. Trimming shortened V by 4 bases and J by 7 bases, and 10 bases separated the two germline ends. The CDR3 DNA reads TGTGCCACCAGTGAGGCAGGGTACCAGCCCCAGCATTTT. This encodes CATSEAGYQPQHF.